This record looks at one T cell receptor beta chain sequence and its context. The antigen remains undetermined. Since all of the isolated RNA was reverse transcribed, expressed TCRB transcripts were what got sequenced. Sequencing used immunoSEQ multiplex PCR; TCRdb keeps in-frame clones, though not all of them. The sample lists some 230,000 clones, about 10% occurring once. This sample is drawn from a study of beta chain features in type 1 diabetes. Study in general: Age, gender and cell yields were alike across patients and healthy donors. The study's findings and limits: With patients and controls alike, PCR might favor shorter templates to an equal degree.

V was trimmed by 0 bases and J by 0 bases, leaving 9 bases between them. Looked up from germline, CDR1 is SGHNT and CDR2 is YYREEE (reference sequence). This CDR3 is built from 15 residues. What was sequenced was naive CD4+ T cells from blood. The gene calls are TRBV5-4 and TRBJ1-1; D uncertain. This TCR was sampled from a young woman in good health. CDR3 residues: CASSLGAGLNTEAFF. CDR3 sequence (DNA): TGTGCCAGCAGCTTGGGGGCGGGGTTGAACACTGAAGCTTTCTTT.